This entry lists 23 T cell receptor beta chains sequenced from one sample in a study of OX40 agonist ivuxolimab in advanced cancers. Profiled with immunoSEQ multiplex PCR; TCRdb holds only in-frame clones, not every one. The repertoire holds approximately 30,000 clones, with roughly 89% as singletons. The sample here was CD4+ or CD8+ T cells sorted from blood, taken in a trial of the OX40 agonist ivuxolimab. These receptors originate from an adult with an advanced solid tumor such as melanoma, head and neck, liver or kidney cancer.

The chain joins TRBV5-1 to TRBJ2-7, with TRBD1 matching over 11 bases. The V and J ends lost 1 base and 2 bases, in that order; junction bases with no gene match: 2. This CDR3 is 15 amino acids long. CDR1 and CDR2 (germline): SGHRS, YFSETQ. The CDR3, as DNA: TGCGCCAGCAGCTTGACGGGACAGGGGGCCTACGAGCAGTACTTC. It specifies CASSLTGQGAYEQYF. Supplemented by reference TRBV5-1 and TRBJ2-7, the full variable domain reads KAGVTQTPRYLIKTRGQQVTLSCSPISGHRSVSWYQQTPGQGLQFLFEYFSETQRNKGNFPGRFSGRQFSNSRSEMNVSTLELGDSALYLCASSLTGQGAYEQYFGPGTRLTVT.

CDR3 in amino acids: CASSLWDSGANVLTF. CDR3 coding DNA: TGTGCCAGCAGTTTATGGGACTCTGGGGCCAACGTCCTGACTTTC. The rearrangement links TRBV28 to TRBJ2-6; D call uncertain. V lost 0 bases, J lost 0 bases, and 3 bases lay in between. Germline CDR1 and CDR2: MDHEN and SYDVKM. The CDR3 runs to 15 residues. Combining the CDR3 with reference TRBV28 and TRBJ2-6 gives the whole variable domain DVKVTQSSRYLVKRTGEKVFLECVQDMDHENMFWYRQDPGLGLRLIYFSYDVKMKEKGDIPEGYSVSREKKERFSLILESASTNQTSMYLCASSLWDSGANVLTFGAGSRLTVL.

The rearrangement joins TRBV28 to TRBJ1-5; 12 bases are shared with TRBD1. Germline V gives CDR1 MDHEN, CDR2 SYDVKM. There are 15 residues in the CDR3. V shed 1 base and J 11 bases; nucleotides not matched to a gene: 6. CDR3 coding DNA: TGTGCCAGCAGTTTATTGGGGACAGGGGGCGAGTCCCAGCATTTT. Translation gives CASSLLGTGGESQHF. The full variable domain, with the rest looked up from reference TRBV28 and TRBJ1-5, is DVKVTQSSRYLVKRTGEKVFLECVQDMDHENMFWYRQDPGLGLRLIYFSYDVKMKEKGDIPEGYSVSREKKERFSLILESASTNQTSMYLCASSLLGTGGESQHFGDGTRLSIL.

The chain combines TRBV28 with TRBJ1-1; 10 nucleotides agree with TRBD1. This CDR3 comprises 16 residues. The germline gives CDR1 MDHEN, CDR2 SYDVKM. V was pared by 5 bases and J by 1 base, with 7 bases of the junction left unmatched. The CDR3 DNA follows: TGTGCCAGCAGTATTCCGGGACAGGGGAGGAACACTGAAGCTTTCTTT. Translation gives CASSIPGQGRNTEAFF.

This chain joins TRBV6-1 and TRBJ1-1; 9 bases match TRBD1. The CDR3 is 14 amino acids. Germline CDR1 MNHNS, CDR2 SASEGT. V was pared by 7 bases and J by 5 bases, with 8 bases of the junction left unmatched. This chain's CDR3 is CASNLDRGFTEAFF. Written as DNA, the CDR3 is TGTGCCAGCAACCTGGACAGGGGCTTTACTGAAGCTTTCTTT.

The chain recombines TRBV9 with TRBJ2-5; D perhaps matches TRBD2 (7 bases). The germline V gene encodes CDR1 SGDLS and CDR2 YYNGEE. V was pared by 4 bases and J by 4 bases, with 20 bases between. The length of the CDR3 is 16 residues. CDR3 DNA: TGTGCCAGCAGCCCCGCGGCGGGGGCAAAGGGAGAGACCCAGTACTTC. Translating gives CASSPAAGAKGETQYF.

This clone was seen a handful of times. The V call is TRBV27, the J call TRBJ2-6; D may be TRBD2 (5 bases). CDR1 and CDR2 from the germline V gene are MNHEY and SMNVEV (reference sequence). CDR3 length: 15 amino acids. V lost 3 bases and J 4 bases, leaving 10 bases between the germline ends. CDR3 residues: CASSFNPGGANVLTF. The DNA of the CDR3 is TGTGCCAGCAGTTTCAACCCGGGGGGGGCCAACGTCCTGACTTTC.

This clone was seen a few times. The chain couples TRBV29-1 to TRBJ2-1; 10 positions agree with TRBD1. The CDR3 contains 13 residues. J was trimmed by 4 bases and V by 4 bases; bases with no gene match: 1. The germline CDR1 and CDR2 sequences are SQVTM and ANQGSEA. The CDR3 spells CSVGQGAYNEQFF. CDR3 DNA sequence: TGCAGCGTTGGACAGGGGGCTTACAATGAGCAGTTCTTC.

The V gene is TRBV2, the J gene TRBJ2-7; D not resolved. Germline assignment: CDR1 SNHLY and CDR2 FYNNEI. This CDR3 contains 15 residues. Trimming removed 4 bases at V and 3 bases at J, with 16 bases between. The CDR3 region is CASSGTRSSDYEQYF. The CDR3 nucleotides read TGTGCCAGCAGTGGAACGAGGTCCTCTGACTACGAGCAGTACTTC.

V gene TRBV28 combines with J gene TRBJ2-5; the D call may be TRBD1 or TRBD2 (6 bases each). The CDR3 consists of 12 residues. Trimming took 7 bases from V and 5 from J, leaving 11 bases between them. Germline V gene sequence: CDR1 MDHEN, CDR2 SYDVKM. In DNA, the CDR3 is TGTGCCAGCAACGGGGGCAGGGAGACCCAGTACTTC. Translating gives CASNGGRETQYF.

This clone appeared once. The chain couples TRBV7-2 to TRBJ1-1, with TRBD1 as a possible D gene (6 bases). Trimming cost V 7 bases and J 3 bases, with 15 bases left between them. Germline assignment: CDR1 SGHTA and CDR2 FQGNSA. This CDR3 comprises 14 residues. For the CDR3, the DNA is TGTGCCAGCACCCAAGGGGGGGCTTACACTGAAGCTTTCTTT. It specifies CASTQGGAYTEAFF.

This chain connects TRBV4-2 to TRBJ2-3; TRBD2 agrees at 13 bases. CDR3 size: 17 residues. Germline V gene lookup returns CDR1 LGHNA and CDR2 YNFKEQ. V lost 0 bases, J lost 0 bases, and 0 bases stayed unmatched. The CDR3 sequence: CASSQELAGGSTDTQYF. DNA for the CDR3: TGTGCCAGCAGCCAAGAACTAGCGGGGGGGAGCACAGATACGCAGTATTTT.

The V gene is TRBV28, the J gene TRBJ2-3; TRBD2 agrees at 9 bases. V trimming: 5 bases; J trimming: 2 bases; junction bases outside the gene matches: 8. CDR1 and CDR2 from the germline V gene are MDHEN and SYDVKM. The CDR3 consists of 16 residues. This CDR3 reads CASSPIAGVSTDTQYF. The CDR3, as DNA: TGTGCCAGCAGTCCCATAGCGGGGGTATCCACAGATACGCAGTATTTT.

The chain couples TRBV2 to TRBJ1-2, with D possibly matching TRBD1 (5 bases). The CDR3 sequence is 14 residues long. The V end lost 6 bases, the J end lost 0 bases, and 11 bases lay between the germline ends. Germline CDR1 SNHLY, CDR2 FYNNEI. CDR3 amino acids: CASRETATNYGYTF. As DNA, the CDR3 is TGTGCCAGCAGGGAGACAGCGACTAACTATGGCTACACCTTC.

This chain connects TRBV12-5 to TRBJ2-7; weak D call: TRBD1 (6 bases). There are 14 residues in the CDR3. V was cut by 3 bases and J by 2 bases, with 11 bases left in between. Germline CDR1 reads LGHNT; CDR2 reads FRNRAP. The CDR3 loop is CASGLGGRAYEQYF. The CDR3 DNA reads TGTGCTAGTGGTTTAGGGGGAAGGGCCTACGAGCAGTACTTC.

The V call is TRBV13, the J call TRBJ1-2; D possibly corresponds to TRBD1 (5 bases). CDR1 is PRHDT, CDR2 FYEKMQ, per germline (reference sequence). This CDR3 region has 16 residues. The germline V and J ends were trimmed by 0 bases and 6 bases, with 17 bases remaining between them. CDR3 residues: CASSLGGLGGSDGYTF. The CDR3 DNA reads TGTGCCAGCAGCTTAGGCGGTCTTGGGGGTAGCGATGGCTACACCTTC.

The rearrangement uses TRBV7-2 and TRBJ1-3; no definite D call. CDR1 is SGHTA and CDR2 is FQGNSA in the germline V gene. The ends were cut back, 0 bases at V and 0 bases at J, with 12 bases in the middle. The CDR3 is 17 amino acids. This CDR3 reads CASSLAGSKHSGNTIYF. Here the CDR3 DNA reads TGTGCCAGCAGCTTAGCGGGCAGCAAACACTCTGGAAACACCATATATTTT.

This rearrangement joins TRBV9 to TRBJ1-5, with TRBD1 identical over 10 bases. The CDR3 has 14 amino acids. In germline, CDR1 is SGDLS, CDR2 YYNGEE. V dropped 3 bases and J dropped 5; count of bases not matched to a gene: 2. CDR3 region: CASSDGQGDQPQHF. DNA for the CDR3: TGTGCCAGCAGCGATGGACAGGGGGATCAGCCCCAGCATTTT. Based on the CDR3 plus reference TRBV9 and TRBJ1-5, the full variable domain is DSGVTQTPKHLITATGQRVTLRCSPRSGDLSVYWYQQSLDQGLQFLIQYYNGEERAKGNILERFSAQQFPDLHSELNLSSLELGDSALYFCASSDGQGDQPQHFGDGTRLSIL.

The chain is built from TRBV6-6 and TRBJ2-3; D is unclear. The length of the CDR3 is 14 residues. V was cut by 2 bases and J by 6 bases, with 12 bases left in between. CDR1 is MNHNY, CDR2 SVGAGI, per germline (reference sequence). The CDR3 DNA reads TGTGCCAGCAGTTACGGTCAGGTTGTGGATACGCAGTATTTT. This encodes CASSYGQVVDTQYF.

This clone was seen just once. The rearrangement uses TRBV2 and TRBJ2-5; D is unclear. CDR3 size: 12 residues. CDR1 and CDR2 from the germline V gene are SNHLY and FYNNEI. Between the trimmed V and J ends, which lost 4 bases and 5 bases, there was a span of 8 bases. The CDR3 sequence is CASSVLWETQYF. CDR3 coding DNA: TGTGCCAGCAGTGTTTTGTGGGAGACCCAGTACTTC.

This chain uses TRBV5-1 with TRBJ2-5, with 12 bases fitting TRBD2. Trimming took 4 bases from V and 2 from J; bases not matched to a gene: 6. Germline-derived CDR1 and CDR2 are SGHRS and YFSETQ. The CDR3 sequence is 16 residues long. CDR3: CASSRSTSGGQETQYF. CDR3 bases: TGCGCCAGCAGCAGGTCGACTAGCGGGGGACAAGAGACCCAGTACTTC.

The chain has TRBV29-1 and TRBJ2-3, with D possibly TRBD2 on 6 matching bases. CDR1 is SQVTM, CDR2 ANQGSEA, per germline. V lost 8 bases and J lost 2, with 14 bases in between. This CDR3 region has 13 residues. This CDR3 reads CSPLSGDTDTQYF. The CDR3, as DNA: TGCAGCCCCCTGTCGGGAGACACAGATACGCAGTATTTT.

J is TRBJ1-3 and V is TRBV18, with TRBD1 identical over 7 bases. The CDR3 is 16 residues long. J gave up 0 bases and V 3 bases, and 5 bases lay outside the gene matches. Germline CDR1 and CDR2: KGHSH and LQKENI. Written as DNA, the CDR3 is TGTGCCAGCTCACCCTTGGGACAGAACTCTGGAAACACCATATATTTT. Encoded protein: CASSPLGQNSGNTIYF.